A selection of T cell receptor beta chains follows, all from one sample in a study of T cell repertoires in cytomegalovirus infection. TCRdb reprocessed the reads with MiXCR, giving one entry per CDR3 protein. Seen here are about 680,000 distinct CDR3 sequences, 20% to 25% observed once, and the top ten hold 7% to 9%. The specimen was CD8+ T cells from PBMCs. The receptors were gathered from a human donor in good health (CMV status not recorded). Some clones in this sample may be carry-over from other donors' samples. CDR3s include the opening cysteine and the closing phenylalanine or tryptophan. Fields, in order: J gene, D gene, clone size, V gene, CDR3 protein, CDR3 DNA. D genes are given only for firm matches. Clone size is given for some rows only: seen once, a few or many times, or a class if the clone is expanded.

j_call: TRBJ2-3
d_call: TRBD1
clone_size: .
v_call: TRBV7-9
cdr3_aa: CASSDRIRIGQGQTSTDTQYF
cdr3_nt: TGTGCCAGCAGCGATAGAATAAGAATCGGACAGGGACAAACTAGCACAGATACGCAGTATTTT

j_call: TRBJ1-2
d_call: .
clone_size: .
v_call: TRBV25-1
cdr3_aa: CASSEYFPGRIGYGYTF
cdr3_nt: TGTGCCAGCAGTGAATATTTCCCCGGACGGATTGGCTATGGCTACACCTTC

j_call: TRBJ2-3
d_call: TRBD2
clone_size: many
v_call: TRBV7-6
cdr3_aa: CASSTPSSGGAKDTQYF
cdr3_nt: TGTGCCAGCAGCACCCCTTCTAGCGGGGGGGCGAAAGATACGCAGTATTTT

j_call: TRBJ1-6
d_call: .
clone_size: many
v_call: TRBV6-5
cdr3_aa: CASSYEGRSPLHF
cdr3_nt: TGTGCCAGCAGTTACGAGGGTCGCTCACCCCTCCACTTT

j_call: TRBJ2-2
d_call: .
clone_size: few
v_call: TRBV11-3
cdr3_aa: CASSLSRGIGELFF
cdr3_nt: TGTGCCAGCAGCTTAAGTAGGGGCATCGGGGAGCTGTTTTTT

j_call: TRBJ2-3
d_call: .
clone_size: .
v_call: TRBV7-9
cdr3_aa: CASRGLGLPSGDTQYF
cdr3_nt: TGTGCCAGCAGGGGCCTTGGACTACCTTCGGGAGATACGCAGTATTTT

j_call: TRBJ2-1
d_call: TRBD2
clone_size: .
v_call: TRBV27
cdr3_aa: CASSLYRGGHEQFF
cdr3_nt: TGTGCCAGCAGTTTATACCGGGGGGGCCATGAGCAGTTCTTC

j_call: TRBJ1-5
d_call: TRBD1
clone_size: .
v_call: TRBV4-1
cdr3_aa: CASSQFDRGGNQPQHF
cdr3_nt: TGCGCCAGCAGCCAGTTCGACAGGGGAGGTAATCAGCCCCAGCATTTT

j_call: TRBJ2-3
d_call: .
clone_size: .
v_call: TRBV5-5
cdr3_aa: CASSWGGPGTDTQYF
cdr3_nt: TGTGCCAGCAGCTGGGGGGGCCCCGGCACAGATACGCAGTATTTT

j_call: TRBJ2-5
d_call: TRBD1
clone_size: .
v_call: TRBV15
cdr3_aa: CATSLSGTAETQYF
cdr3_nt: TGTGCCACCAGCTTATCCGGGACAGCGGAGACCCAGTACTTC

j_call: TRBJ2-1
d_call: TRBD1
clone_size: .
v_call: TRBV7-9
cdr3_aa: CASSFGIRAGRDRDNEQFF
cdr3_nt: TGTGCCAGCAGCTTCGGGATACGGGCCGGCAGGGACAGGGACAATGAGCAGTTCTTC

j_call: TRBJ1-5
d_call: .
clone_size: .
v_call: TRBV5-6
cdr3_aa: CASSFGTQVNSNQPQHF
cdr3_nt: TGTGCCAGCAGCTTCGGAACCCAGGTGAATAGCAATCAGCCCCAGCATTTT

j_call: TRBJ1-1
d_call: .
clone_size: .
v_call: TRBV12-3/TRBV12-4
cdr3_aa: CASSDGATTEAFF
cdr3_nt: TGTGCCAGCAGTGATGGGGCGACCACTGAAGCTTTCTTT

j_call: TRBJ2-2
d_call: .
clone_size: .
v_call: TRBV28
cdr3_aa: CASSFKIGGANTGELFF
cdr3_nt: TGTGCCAGCAGTTTCAAGATTGGGGGGGCCAACACCGGGGAGCTGTTTTTT

j_call: TRBJ2-5
d_call: .
clone_size: .
v_call: TRBV11-1
cdr3_aa: CASSRDSTLETQYF
cdr3_nt: TGTGCCAGCAGCCGGGACTCCACCTTGGAGACCCAGTACTTC

j_call: TRBJ1-3
d_call: .
clone_size: .
v_call: TRBV29-1
cdr3_aa: CSVGQANSGNTIYF
cdr3_nt: TGCAGCGTTGGACAGGCGAACTCTGGAAACACCATATATTTT

j_call: TRBJ2-6
d_call: .
clone_size: few
v_call: TRBV6-5
cdr3_aa: CASSFGNPGANVLTF
cdr3_nt: TGTGCCAGCAGTTTCGGGAACCCTGGGGCCAACGTCCTGACTTTC

j_call: TRBJ2-1
d_call: TRBD2
clone_size: .
v_call: TRBV19
cdr3_aa: CASFTGLAGGLLDKQFF
cdr3_nt: TGTGCCAGTTTTACGGGACTAGCGGGGGGGCTTCTGGATAAGCAGTTCTTC

j_call: TRBJ2-5
d_call: TRBD2
clone_size: few
v_call: TRBV29-1
cdr3_aa: CSAEGLAGDPYQETQYF
cdr3_nt: TGCAGCGCAGAGGGACTAGCGGGGGACCCGTACCAAGAGACCCAGTACTTC

j_call: TRBJ1-1
d_call: .
clone_size: few
v_call: TRBV7-9
cdr3_aa: CASSPETTGYAEAFF
cdr3_nt: TGTGCCAGCAGCCCCGAAACCACAGGGTATGCTGAAGCTTTCTTT

j_call: TRBJ2-2
d_call: .
clone_size: few
v_call: TRBV28
cdr3_aa: CASSLAQTLNTGELFF
cdr3_nt: TGTGCCAGCAGTTTAGCTCAAACTCTGAACACCGGGGAGCTGTTTTTT

j_call: TRBJ1-5
d_call: TRBD1
clone_size: .
v_call: TRBV29-1
cdr3_aa: CSVVQGDNQPQHF
cdr3_nt: TGCAGCGTTGTACAGGGGGACAATCAGCCCCAGCATTTT

j_call: TRBJ2-7
d_call: TRBD2
clone_size: few
v_call: TRBV27
cdr3_aa: CASSYPGGGEQYF
cdr3_nt: TGTGCCAGCAGTTACCCCGGGGGGGGCGAGCAGTACTTC

j_call: TRBJ1-4
d_call: .
clone_size: few
v_call: TRBV28
cdr3_aa: CASSLPRTTEKLFF
cdr3_nt: TGTGCCAGCAGTCTCCCCCGGACAACGGAAAAACTGTTTTTT

j_call: TRBJ2-1
d_call: TRBD2
clone_size: many
v_call: TRBV27
cdr3_aa: CASSGRFYNEQFF
cdr3_nt: TGTGCCAGCAGCGGGAGGTTTTACAATGAGCAGTTCTTC

j_call: TRBJ2-1
d_call: .
clone_size: .
v_call: TRBV7-9
cdr3_aa: CASWISGGDEQFF
cdr3_nt: TGTGCCAGCTGGATTTCAGGTGGGGATGAGCAGTTCTTC

j_call: TRBJ2-3
d_call: TRBD2
clone_size: once
v_call: TRBV15
cdr3_aa: CATSGLRTSGGTDTQYF
cdr3_nt: TGTGCCACCAGCGGCCTCCGGACTAGCGGGGGCACAGATACGCAGTATTTT

j_call: TRBJ2-6
d_call: .
clone_size: .
v_call: TRBV20-1
cdr3_aa: CSARNRGFGSPNFGGANVLTF
cdr3_nt: TGCAGTGCTAGAAATAGGGGTTTTGGGTCACCCAACTTCGGTGGGGCCAACGTCCTGACTTTC

j_call: TRBJ2-1
d_call: .
clone_size: .
v_call: TRBV14
cdr3_aa: CASSQGLDRSSYNEQFF
cdr3_nt: TGTGCCAGCAGCCAAGGACTAGACAGAAGCTCCTACAATGAGCAGTTCTTC

j_call: TRBJ1-6
d_call: .
clone_size: few
v_call: TRBV7-2
cdr3_aa: CASSSGGYSLHF
cdr3_nt: TGTGCCAGCAGCTCGGGGGGGTACTCCCTCCACTTT

j_call: TRBJ1-2
d_call: .
clone_size: .
v_call: TRBV7-6
cdr3_aa: CASSGGGQGANYGYTF
cdr3_nt: TGTGCCAGCAGCGGAGGGGGGCAGGGCGCTAACTATGGCTACACCTTC

j_call: TRBJ2-3
d_call: .
clone_size: once
v_call: TRBV10-3
cdr3_aa: CAISDQSGTQYF
cdr3_nt: TGTGCCATCAGTGACCAGAGTGGTACGCAGTATTTT

j_call: TRBJ2-3
d_call: TRBD2
clone_size: few
v_call: TRBV7-9
cdr3_aa: CASRLAGGRYPDTQYF
cdr3_nt: TGTGCCAGCAGACTAGCGGGGGGGCGATATCCAGATACGCAGTATTTT

j_call: TRBJ1-1
d_call: .
clone_size: many
v_call: TRBV7-2
cdr3_aa: CASRQKLVTEAFF
cdr3_nt: TGTGCCAGCAGGCAGAAGCTAGTCACTGAAGCTTTCTTT

j_call: TRBJ2-5
d_call: TRBD2
clone_size: many
v_call: TRBV7-9
cdr3_aa: CASSSRTSGAQETQYF
cdr3_nt: TGTGCCAGCAGCTCAAGGACTAGCGGGGCTCAAGAGACCCAGTACTTC

j_call: TRBJ2-1
d_call: TRBD2
clone_size: few
v_call: TRBV28
cdr3_aa: CASRRLANPHEQFF
cdr3_nt: TGTGCCAGCAGGAGACTAGCCAACCCCCACGAGCAGTTCTTC

j_call: TRBJ2-3
d_call: TRBD2
clone_size: .
v_call: TRBV5-5
cdr3_aa: CASSGGTRDTQYF
cdr3_nt: TGTGCCAGCAGCGGGGGGACTAGAGATACGCAGTATTTT

j_call: TRBJ1-1
d_call: .
clone_size: .
v_call: TRBV20-1
cdr3_aa: CSAGGLFLGESTEAFF
cdr3_nt: TGCAGTGCGGGGGGGCTCTTTCTGGGGGAGTCCACTGAAGCTTTCTTT

j_call: TRBJ2-2
d_call: .
clone_size: .
v_call: TRBV7-9
cdr3_aa: CASSLIETGELFF
cdr3_nt: TGTGCCAGCAGCCTCATAGAAACCGGGGAGCTGTTTTTT

j_call: TRBJ2-1
d_call: .
clone_size: .
v_call: TRBV12-3/TRBV12-4
cdr3_aa: CASSPREYNEQFF
cdr3_nt: TGTGCCAGCAGCCCCCGGGAGTACAATGAGCAGTTCTTC

j_call: TRBJ1-2
d_call: .
clone_size: few
v_call: TRBV19
cdr3_aa: CASSIDSTVNNYGYTF
cdr3_nt: TGTGCCAGTAGTATAGATTCAACAGTGAATAACTATGGCTACACCTTC

j_call: TRBJ2-4
d_call: .
clone_size: few
v_call: TRBV6-2/TRBV6-3
cdr3_aa: CASVDPGEKNIQYF
cdr3_nt: TGTGCCAGCGTAGATCCGGGGGAGAAAAACATTCAGTACTTC

j_call: TRBJ2-7
d_call: TRBD1
clone_size: few
v_call: TRBV29-1
cdr3_aa: CSVEDPVTGDEYEQYF
cdr3_nt: TGCAGCGTTGAAGATCCAGTGACAGGGGACGAGTACGAGCAGTACTTC

j_call: TRBJ2-3
d_call: .
clone_size: .
v_call: TRBV7-9
cdr3_aa: CASSPIGDTQYF
cdr3_nt: TGTGCCAGCAGCCCGATAGGGGATACGCAGTATTTT

j_call: TRBJ2-2
d_call: TRBD1
clone_size: .
v_call: TRBV19
cdr3_aa: CASSTEDRGAGELFF
cdr3_nt: TGTGCCAGTAGTACAGAGGACAGGGGCGCCGGGGAGCTGTTTTTT

j_call: TRBJ2-1
d_call: TRBD1
clone_size: few
v_call: TRBV4-3
cdr3_aa: CASSQGTGNSYNEQFF
cdr3_nt: TGCGCCAGCAGCCAGGGGACAGGAAACTCCTACAATGAGCAGTTCTTC

j_call: TRBJ2-5
d_call: .
clone_size: many
v_call: TRBV7-6
cdr3_aa: CASSFAGSLATQYF
cdr3_nt: TGTGCCAGCAGCTTTGCGGGGTCTCTGGCAACCCAGTACTTC

j_call: TRBJ1-1
d_call: TRBD1
clone_size: .
v_call: TRBV29-1
cdr3_aa: CSVNPVRGRLGTEAFF
cdr3_nt: TGCAGCGTCAATCCGGTCAGGGGGCGCCTGGGCACTGAAGCTTTCTTT

j_call: TRBJ1-1
d_call: TRBD1
clone_size: few
v_call: TRBV6-2/TRBV6-3
cdr3_aa: CASDLGGYTEAFF
cdr3_nt: TGTGCCAGCGATCTAGGGGGCTACACTGAAGCTTTCTTT

j_call: TRBJ2-3
d_call: .
clone_size: many
v_call: TRBV15
cdr3_aa: CATSRVSGRSTDTQYF
cdr3_nt: TGTGCCACCAGCAGAGTCTCGGGCAGAAGCACAGATACGCAGTATTTT

j_call: TRBJ2-3
d_call: .
clone_size: many
v_call: TRBV12-3/TRBV12-4
cdr3_aa: CASSPRTGRGTDTQYF
cdr3_nt: TGTGCCAGCAGTCCTAGGACAGGGAGGGGCACAGATACGCAGTATTTT

j_call: TRBJ2-1
d_call: TRBD1
clone_size: few
v_call: TRBV28
cdr3_aa: CASSLRQGVPYNEQFF
cdr3_nt: TGTGCCAGCAGCTTACGACAGGGGGTTCCCTACAATGAGCAGTTCTTC

j_call: TRBJ2-5
d_call: .
clone_size: few
v_call: TRBV6-2/TRBV6-3
cdr3_aa: CASSASWRGEETQYF
cdr3_nt: TGTGCCAGCAGTGCCAGCTGGCGGGGTGAAGAGACCCAGTACTTC

j_call: TRBJ1-5
d_call: .
clone_size: many
v_call: TRBV7-8
cdr3_aa: CASSEQAGVNQPQHF
cdr3_nt: TGTGCCAGCAGCGAACAGGCAGGGGTGAATCAGCCCCAGCATTTT

j_call: TRBJ1-2
d_call: .
clone_size: .
v_call: TRBV6-5
cdr3_aa: CASTPEPANYGYTF
cdr3_nt: TGTGCCAGCACGCCCGAACCTGCTAACTATGGCTACACCTTC

j_call: TRBJ2-1
d_call: TRBD2
clone_size: .
v_call: TRBV5-1
cdr3_aa: CASSSPRAGGRNEQFF
cdr3_nt: TGCGCCAGCAGCTCTCCGAGAGCGGGGGGGCGCAATGAGCAGTTCTTC

j_call: TRBJ2-1
d_call: .
clone_size: few
v_call: TRBV12-5
cdr3_aa: CATVRGIGNEQFF
cdr3_nt: TGTGCTACCGTTAGGGGTATAGGCAATGAGCAGTTCTTC

j_call: TRBJ2-5
d_call: .
clone_size: .
v_call: TRBV29-1
cdr3_aa: CSVEAPGVSGETQYF
cdr3_nt: TGCAGCGTTGAAGCCCCGGGGGTGAGTGGTGAGACCCAGTACTTC

j_call: TRBJ1-6
d_call: TRBD1
clone_size: .
v_call: TRBV20-1
cdr3_aa: CSVLGPFDRDGSPLHF
cdr3_nt: TGCAGTGTACTAGGCCCCTTCGACAGGGACGGTTCACCCCTCCACTTT